The 4 T cell receptor beta chains below were found in one sample sequenced in a study of blood T cell repertoires in COVID-19. Sequencing was performed with immunoSEQ multiplex PCR; in TCRdb, only in-frame clones are kept and a portion is missing. The sample lists 200,000 to 250,000 clones, 89% seen once, with 5.5% to 6.5% in the top ten. Material: peripheral blood. Receptors were obtained from a man between 60 and 75 years old who had recovered from COVID-19.

V gene TRBV21-1 combines with J gene TRBJ1-4; the D segment call TRBD1 is taken from the table without a DNA check. TRBV21-1 is noted as a pseudogene. The CDR3 consists of 14 residues. CDR3 loop: CASSCRIYNEKLFF. In DNA, the CDR3 is TGTGCCAGCAGCTGCAGGATCTATAATGAAAAACTGTTTTTT.

This clone was recorded once. This sequence joins TRBV14 and TRBJ2-7; D is perhaps TRBD1 (6 bases). The CDR3 extends over 15 amino acids. Germline CDR1 and CDR2: SGHDN and FVKESK. Trimming shortened V by 1 base and J by 7 bases, and 17 bases separated the two germline ends. DNA of the CDR3: TGTGCCAGCAGCCAAGGACAAGGTACGAGGGGGGAGCAGTACTTC. As protein: CASSQGQGTRGEQYF.

Of note for this clone: Other DNA sequences in this sample translate to the same CDR3. V and J are TRBV14 and TRBJ2-1; 10 bases match TRBD2. With 1 base clipped from V and 8 bases from J, the junction kept 5 bases outside the gene matches. The germline gives CDR1 SGHDN, CDR2 FVKESK. The CDR3 contains 15 residues. CDR3 residues: CASSQASGRRDEQFF. For the CDR3, the DNA is TGTGCCAGCAGCCAAGCTAGCGGGAGACGAGATGAGCAGTTCTTC.

The chain has TRBV18 and TRBJ1-1; 10 bases line up with TRBD1. V shed 0 bases and J 4 bases; nucleotides not matched to a gene: 2. The CDR3 loop spans 15 amino acids. Germline lookup yields CDR1 KGHSH and CDR2 LQKENI. The CDR3 DNA follows: TGTGCCAGCTCACCACCGCGGACAGGGGGCACTGAAGCTTTCTTT. It yields the protein CASSPPRTGGTEAFF.